One sample yielded the 21 T cell receptor beta chains listed below, sequenced in a study of sequential checkpoint blockade in melanoma (dated by TCRdb to the late 2010s). The treatment or condition label here, explained by the study, means: randomized to nivolumab then ipilimumab (arm A) or the reverse (arm B). The library was built by means of the immunoSEQ multiplex PCR assay. This immuneACCESS table, as held by TCRdb, lists in-frame sequences with V and J called but not all clones. Of the missing ones, under half trace to an unresolved V gene in checked studies; the others have no known cause. The sample table contains tens of thousands of clones; only one count was recorded for about two thirds of them. The ten biggest clones cover around 20% of the sample. Sequencing was performed on CD8+ T cells sorted from blood (inferred from file names), taken from a patient given nivolumab and ipilimumab in sequence. These receptors were collected from a human donor with melanoma.

This sequence joins TRBV19 and TRBJ2-2; a possible D gene is TRBD2 (5 bases). CDR1 and CDR2 (germline): LNHDA, SQIVND (reference sequence). The V and J ends lost 3 bases and 9 bases respectively, with 14 bases between them. The length of the CDR3 is 14 residues. CDR3 in amino acids: CASSMFEGSRELFF. CDR3 bases: TGTGCCAGTAGTATGTTTGAGGGTTCTCGGGAGCTGTTTTTT.

The chain couples TRBV7-9 to TRBJ1-5; D unresolved. The germline gives CDR1 SEHNR, CDR2 FQNEAQ (reference sequence). V was cut by 2 bases and J by 6 bases, with 14 bases left in between. This CDR3 region has 15 residues. CDR3: CASSLSGELGQPQHF. Written as DNA, the CDR3 is TGTGCCAGCAGCTTATCCGGGGAGCTTGGTCAGCCCCAGCATTTT.

The chain uses TRBV5-1 and TRBJ2-5, with a possible D match to TRBD1 (6 bases). CDR1 and CDR2 (germline): SGHRS, YFSETQ. Deletions cut 3 bases from V and 2 bases from J, with 11 bases between. This CDR3 spans 14 amino acids. The CDR3 coding sequence is TGCGCCAGCAGCTCTCAGGGGCTTCAAGAGACCCAGTACTTC. It specifies CASSSQGLQETQYF.

The chain combines TRBV4-1 with TRBJ2-3; 7 nucleotides align to TRBD2. V shed 1 base and J 3 bases; nucleotides not matched to a gene: 10. The CDR3 contains 17 residues. Germline CDR1 and CDR2: MGHRA and YSYEKL. Here the CDR3 DNA reads TGCGCCAGCAGCCAAGGGATCGGGGGGAAAAGGACAGATACGCAGTATTTT. Translating it yields CASSQGIGGKRTDTQYF.

The chain combines TRBV11-2 with TRBJ2-3; 10 bases fit TRBD2. The V segment lost 8 bases and the J segment 2 bases; nucleotides outside the gene matches: 4. Germline V lookup: CDR1 SGHAT, CDR2 FQNNGV. The CDR3 contains 14 residues. CDR3 DNA sequence: TGTGCCAGCCGACTAGCGGGTCACACAGATACGCAGTATTTT. Translated, it gives CASRLAGHTDTQYF.

The gene calls are TRBV2 and TRBJ1-2, with D possibly matching TRBD1 (5 bases). The CDR3 is 12 residues long. From germline, CDR1 is SNHLY and CDR2 FYNNEI. Trimming stripped 7 bases from V and 9 bases from J, with 15 bases between. This CDR3 reads CASKERGISYTF. In nucleotides, the CDR3 is TGTGCCAGCAAGGAACGGGGGATTAGCTACACCTTC.

V usage is TRBV5-4 and J usage is TRBJ2-3; no definite D call. The CDR3 sequence is 12 residues long. V was trimmed by 4 bases and J by 3 bases, leaving 6 bases between them. Per the germline V gene, CDR1 is SGHNT and CDR2 is YYREEE (reference sequence). The CDR3 here is CASSLQTDTQYF. In DNA, the CDR3 is TGTGCCAGCAGCCTACAGACAGATACGCAGTATTTT.

The chain links TRBV5-1 to TRBJ2-5; 9 nucleotides line up with TRBD1. The V and J ends lost 1 base and 1 base, in that order; junction bases with no gene match: 2. The CDR3 loop spans 15 amino acids. CDR1 and CDR2 (germline): SGHRS, YFSETQ. The CDR3 loop reads CASSLLGQGQETQYF. The DNA of the CDR3 is TGCGCCAGCAGCTTGCTGGGACAGGGCCAAGAGACCCAGTACTTC.

This clone was observed a few times. This chain links TRBV7-9 with TRBJ1-1; 7 bases match TRBD1. With 5 bases clipped from V and 2 bases from J, the junction kept 5 bases outside the gene matches. The CDR3 totals 14 residues. Germline lookup yields CDR1 SEHNR and CDR2 FQNEAQ (reference sequence). Here the CDR3 reads CASSPGTANTEAFF. CDR3 nucleotides: TGTGCCAGCAGCCCAGGGACAGCCAACACTGAAGCTTTCTTT.

The rearrangement uses TRBV2 and TRBJ1-2, with a tentative D call TRBD1 (5 bases). The CDR3 totals 13 residues. Per germline, CDR1 SNHLY and CDR2 FYNNEI. Trimming stripped 7 bases from V and 3 bases from J, with 12 bases between. This CDR3 is CASNSRDDYGYTF. The DNA for the CDR3 is TGTGCCAGCAACAGCAGGGATGACTATGGCTACACCTTC.

The V call is TRBV28, the J call TRBJ1-2; no reliable D call. Trimming pared 5 bases from V and 8 bases from J, leaving 15 bases between. Germline values: CDR1 MDHEN, CDR2 SYDVKM. This CDR3 is built from 13 residues. The CDR3: CASSETLFGGYTF. The CDR3 DNA reads as TGTGCCAGCAGTGAGACATTATTTGGCGGCTACACCTTC.

This chain joins TRBV6-4 and TRBJ2-2; 9 positions match TRBD1. The germline CDR1 and CDR2 sequences are MRHNA and SNTAGT. V lost 6 bases to trimming and J lost 4 bases; unmatched junction nucleotides: 6. The CDR3 contains 15 residues. CDR3 in DNA: TGTGCCAGCAGCCGGACAGGGGAGGGCACCGGGGAGCTGTTTTTT. Its protein is CASSRTGEGTGELFF.

The J gene is TRBJ2-4, the V gene TRBV5-5; the D gene is possibly TRBD1 (5 bases). V dropped 5 bases and J dropped 3 bases, with 12 bases sitting between them. Looked up from germline, CDR1 is SGHKS and CDR2 is YYEKEE (reference sequence). CDR3 length equals 14 residues. CDR3: CASSPGWGKNIQYF. In DNA form, the CDR3 reads TGTGCCAGCAGTCCAGGGTGGGGCAAAAACATTCAGTACTTC.

This clone was recorded once. The chain uses TRBV2 and TRBJ1-1; D is ambiguous. Germline V gene data show CDR1 as SNHLY and CDR2 as FYNNEI. V lost 7 bases to trimming and J lost 1 base, with 16 bases between them. The CDR3 totals 15 residues. The CDR3 bases are TGTGCCAGCAATAGGCCAGGCCGGGGGAACACTGAAGCTTTCTTT. It specifies CASNRPGRGNTEAFF.

The chain couples TRBV27 to TRBJ2-3; TRBD2 matches at 12 bases. Germline CDR1 MNHEY, CDR2 SMNVEV (reference sequence). The CDR3 runs 16 residues. Losses at the gene ends were 2 bases for V and 4 bases for J; bases not matched to a gene: 4. The CDR3 nucleotides are TGTGCCAGCAGTTTAGTCACTAGCGGGGGGTCAGATACGCAGTATTTT. Translation gives CASSLVTSGGSDTQYF.

The chain has TRBV27 and TRBJ2-1, with no clear D. Trimming cost V 3 bases and J 4 bases, with 7 bases left between them. CDR1 is MNHEY and CDR2 is SMNVEV in the germline V gene (reference sequence). This CDR3 has 13 residues. The CDR3 DNA reads as TGTGCCAGCAGTTTGATTCGGTACAATGAGCAGTTCTTC. This encodes CASSLIRYNEQFF.

The chain combines TRBV5-6 with TRBJ2-5, with D possibly being TRBD2 (6 bases). The CDR3 extends over 13 amino acids. Trimming removed 3 bases from V and 5 bases from J, with 11 bases in between. Germline V CDR1 and CDR2: SGHDT, YYEEEE. Written as DNA, the CDR3 is TGTGCCAGCAGCTGGGGAGGTGGGGAGACCCAGTACTTC. It yields the protein CASSWGGGETQYF.

The chain is built from TRBV14 and TRBJ1-1; 8 positions match TRBD1. Germline V gene lookup returns CDR1 SGHDN and CDR2 FVKESK. The CDR3 contains 13 residues. With 7 bases clipped from V and 5 bases from J, the junction kept 6 bases outside the gene matches. The CDR3 loop reads CASTLQGGTEAFF. The CDR3 region has the DNA TGTGCCAGCACCCTACAGGGGGGAACTGAAGCTTTCTTT. Full variable domain (missing parts from reference TRBV14 and TRBJ1-1): EAGVTQFPSHSVIEKGQTVTLRCDPISGHDNLYWYRRVMGKEIKFLLHFVKESKQDESGMPNNRFLAERTGGTYSTLKVQPAELEDSGVYFCASTLQGGTEAFFGQGTRLTVV.

The chain is built from TRBV11-2 and TRBJ2-3; the match to TRBD2 covers 7 bases. The CDR3 has 12 amino acids. The germline gives CDR1 SGHAT, CDR2 FQNNGV. V shed 7 bases, J shed 4 bases, and the junction held 2 bases outside the gene matches. In DNA, the CDR3 is TGTGCCAGCATTGGGGGGGCAGATACGCAGTATTTT. Its protein is CASIGGADTQYF.

Written as DNA, the CDR3 is TGTGCCAGCAGCTCGAGACTAGCGGAGACAGATACGCAGTATTTT. It yields the protein CASSSRLAETDTQYF. The chain is built from TRBV7-9 and TRBJ2-3, with 9 bases fitting TRBD2. Germline V gives CDR1 SEHNR, CDR2 FQNEAQ (reference sequence). V lost 4 bases to trimming and J lost 3 bases; unmatched junction nucleotides: 5. This CDR3 has 15 residues. The whole variable domain, filled in from reference TRBV7-9 and TRBJ2-3, reads DTGVSQNPRHKITKRGQNVTFRCDPISEHNRLYWYRQTLGQGPEFLTYFQNEAQLEKSRLLSDRFSAERPKGSFSTLEIQRTEQGDSAMYLCASSSRLAETDTQYFGPGTRLTVL.

The rearrangement joins TRBV28 to TRBJ1-2, with a tentative D call TRBD1 (5 bases). This CDR3 has 14 residues. Germline V lookup: CDR1 MDHEN, CDR2 SYDVKM. The germline V and J ends were trimmed by 2 bases and 3 bases, with 10 bases remaining between them. CDR3 sequence (DNA): TGTGCCAGCAGTTTAGTGGGGGGGGACTATGGCTACACCTTC. Protein sequence: CASSLVGGDYGYTF.